The next 13 T cell receptor beta chains were all read from a single sample in a study of cytomegalovirus exposure and HLA in healthy donors (dated by TCRdb to between 2016 and 2019). Libraries were constructed by the immunoSEQ multiplex PCR assay. For the multiplex PCR, a mixture combining 60 forward primers for TCR Vbeta segments and 13 reverse primers for TCR Jbeta segments was used. Sourced from immuneACCESS, this table was stored by TCRdb with only in-frame sequences that have V and J called. A share of the clones is absent; for the studies checked, an unresolved V gene accounts for under half, and the remainder has no known explanation. The table for this sample lists about 210,000 clones; roughly 80% of them were counted only once. Of the sample, 2.9% is held by the ten largest clones. The sample consisted of PBMCs. These receptor sequences come from a man aged 25-40 years in good health and CMV-seronegative.

This chain links TRBV5-4 with TRBJ2-1; D gene uncertain. The CDR3 sequence is 14 residues long. Germline CDR1 reads SGHNT; CDR2 reads YYREEE (reference sequence). Trimming pared 0 bases from V and 5 bases from J, leaving 9 bases between. The CDR3: CASSLVSNNNEQFF. Here the CDR3 DNA reads TGTGCCAGCAGCTTGGTGAGCAATAACAATGAGCAGTTCTTC.

The chain recombines TRBV7-6 with TRBJ2-1; unclear D gene. The CDR3 has 15 amino acids. V was trimmed by 5 bases and J by 7 bases, leaving 18 bases between them. Per germline, CDR1 SGHVS and CDR2 FNYEAQ. CDR3 in DNA: TGTGCCAGCAGCCCCAGACACTCTCTTGGGAATGAGCAGTTCTTC. Residues: CASSPRHSLGNEQFF.

CDR3 region: CSVHAPGSGNTIYF. DNA for the CDR3: TGCAGCGTCCACGCCCCGGGCTCTGGAAACACCATATATTTT. V is TRBV29-1 and J is TRBJ1-3; D ambiguous. Germline loops: CDR1 SQVTM, CDR2 ANQGSEA. The CDR3 sequence is 14 residues long. V lost 6 bases and J 0 bases, leaving 12 bases between the germline ends. The whole variable domain, filled in from reference TRBV29-1 and TRBJ1-3, reads SAVISQKPSRDICQRGTSLTIQCQVDSQVTMMFWYRQQPGQSLTLIATANQGSEATYESGFVIDKFPISRPNLTFSTLTVSNMSPEDSSIYLCSVHAPGSGNTIYFGEGSWLTVV.

The chain employs TRBV5-1 and TRBJ2-1; perhaps TRBD1 as D (5 bases). V was shortened by 0 bases and J by 8 bases, with 9 bases between the two germline ends. This CDR3 spans 13 amino acids. Germline V CDR1 and CDR2: SGHRS, YFSETQ. CDR3 protein: CASSLEGRDEQFF. DNA of the CDR3: TGCGCCAGCAGCTTGGAGGGCAGGGATGAGCAGTTCTTC.

The V call is TRBV6-1, the J call TRBJ2-5; 9 bases are shared with TRBD1. The germline CDR1 and CDR2 sequences are MNHNS and SASEGT. The CDR3 runs to 16 residues. V shed 4 bases and J 5 bases; nucleotides not matched to a gene: 11. CDR3 amino acids: CASSVITGGIGETQYF. CDR3 bases: TGTGCCAGCAGTGTCATAACAGGGGGCATAGGTGAGACCCAGTACTTC.

The chain uses TRBV25-1 and TRBJ2-1; 8 nucleotides align to TRBD1. CDR1 and CDR2 from the germline V gene are MGHDK and SYGVNS. V shed 3 bases, J shed 2 bases, and the junction held 6 bases outside the gene matches. This CDR3 comprises 16 residues. The CDR3 DNA sequence: TGTGCCAGCAGTGATTGGACAGGGATAACCTACAATGAGCAGTTCTTC. This codes for CASSDWTGITYNEQFF.

This chain uses TRBV7-9 with TRBJ2-1; TRBD2 matches at 8 bases. J lost 3 bases, V lost 3 bases, and 4 bases had no gene match. The germline V gene has CDR1 SEHNR and CDR2 FQNEAQ (reference sequence). The CDR3 loop spans 15 amino acids. The CDR3 DNA reads TGTGCCAGCAGCTTCTATGCGGGGGGCTACAATGAGCAGTTCTTC. It codes for CASSFYAGGYNEQFF.

The genes are TRBV27 and TRBJ1-1, with D hard to call. Germline V lookup: CDR1 MNHEY, CDR2 SMNVEV (reference sequence). The CDR3 spans 13 residues. V was cut by 3 bases and J by 1 base, with 6 bases left in between. This CDR3 reads CASSFRRNTEAFF. Here the CDR3 DNA reads TGTGCCAGCAGTTTCAGAAGGAACACTGAAGCTTTCTTT.

This clone has more than one count but fewer than ten. The V gene is TRBV6-6, the J gene TRBJ1-2; D is unclear. The germline CDR1 and CDR2 sequences are MNHNY and SVGAGI (reference sequence). The CDR3 covers 10 residues. Trimming stripped 2 bases from V and 8 bases from J, with 3 bases between. The CDR3 is CASSYLGYTF. CDR3 in DNA: TGTGCCAGCAGTTACCTGGGCTACACCTTC.

The chain couples TRBV27 to TRBJ2-3; TRBD1 matches 8 bases. J gave up 1 base and V 2 bases, and 2 bases lay outside the gene matches. Germline loops: CDR1 MNHEY, CDR2 SMNVEV (reference sequence). This CDR3 has 15 residues. CDR3 loop: CASSLGQGRTDTQYF. As DNA, the CDR3 is TGTGCCAGCAGTTTAGGACAGGGCCGCACAGATACGCAGTATTTT.

The rearrangement joins TRBV18 to TRBJ2-7; D might be TRBD2 (6 bases). Deletions cut 2 bases from V and 3 bases from J, with 14 bases between. Germline CDR1 KGHSH, CDR2 LQKENI. This CDR3 is built from 15 residues. The CDR3 loop reads CASSPGGNQFYEQYF. In DNA form, the CDR3 reads TGTGCCAGCTCACCAGGAGGGAATCAATTCTACGAGCAGTACTTC.

CDR3 amino acids: CASSTLGAQGRREKLFF. CDR3 bases: TGCGCCAGCAGCACTCTGGGGGCACAGGGGAGGAGAGAAAAACTGTTTTTT. The V call is TRBV5-1, the J call TRBJ1-4; 7 positions match TRBD1. CDR1 is SGHRS, CDR2 YFSETQ, per germline. CDR3 length: 17 residues. With 4 bases clipped from V and 8 bases from J, the junction kept 17 bases outside the gene matches.

The V call is TRBV2, the J call TRBJ1-2; 9 nucleotides agree with TRBD1. Germline CDR1 and CDR2: SNHLY and FYNNEI. The CDR3 loop spans 13 amino acids. V gave up 6 bases and J gave up 4 bases; unmatched junction bases: 3. CDR3 sequence (DNA): TGTGCCAGCAGCGGACAGGGGCTCTATGGCTACACCTTC. This encodes CASSGQGLYGYTF.